This T cell receptor (beta chain) emerged from a study of neoadjuvant nivolumab and ipilimumab in lung cancer. Germline V gives CDR1 LNHNV, CDR2 YYDKDF (reference sequence). The CDR3 spans 16 residues. A word on this clone: At one end, the junction sequence differs from germline, possibly due to a read error.

Sequenced by immunoSEQ multiplex PCR; TCRdb stores in-frame clones only, minus some. The repertoire holds tens of thousands of clones, with 65% to 85% as singletons. This sequence joins TRBV15 and TRBJ1-1, with 9 nucleotides matching TRBD1. The specimen comprised peripheral blood, sampled before neoadjuvant nivolumab, alone or with ipilimumab. The TCR sequence derives from an adult with non-small cell lung cancer. For the CDR3, the DNA is TGTGCCACCAGAAGAGGGACAGGGATGGGGGACACTGAAGCTTTCTTT. Amino acid sequence: CATRRGTGMGDTEAFF.